This T cell receptor (beta chain) was captured by sequencing in a study of blood T cell repertoires in COVID-19. The assay was immunoSEQ multiplex PCR, and TCRdb's table has in-frame clones only and misses some. The sample has roughly 330,000 clones, roughly 86% seen once. V trimming: 2 bases; J trimming: 1 base; junction bases outside the gene matches: 5. CDR3 length: 16 residues. CDR1 SGHNT and CDR2 YYREEE come from the germline V gene (reference sequence). A single count supports this clone. The cohort comprised adults aged roughly 18 to 90 years residing in about 25 US areas. This sequence joins TRBV5-4 and TRBJ2-5, with 10 bases aligning to TRBD2. This clonotype was obtained from a woman aged 30 to 39 who had recovered from COVID-19. Sequenced input: PBMCs or T cells enriched from blood (not recorded which). CDR3 residues: CASSFISGGPQETQYF. For the CDR3, the DNA is TGTGCCAGCAGCTTCATTAGCGGGGGGCCCCAAGAGACCCAGTACTTC.